In this sample, the clone carrying this T cell receptor beta chain turned up a few times. The target antigen is unknown. These data come from a study of response to subunit inactivated influenza vaccine. MiXCR, applied by TCRdb to the RT-PCR reads, yields one record per CDR3 protein. The repertoire holds under 500,000 distinct CDR3 sequences, with about a tenth as singletons. The V gene lost 4 bases and the J gene lost 1 base, with 8 bases spanning the gap. CDR3 length equals 15 residues. General study results and limits: Only a handful of new T cells, the authors suggested, are recruited with each seasonal influenza vaccination.

The clonotype was recovered from a man aged 50 to 59 who received an inactivated influenza vaccine. The sequencing here drew on PBMCs from blood, taken around seven weeks after vaccination. V is TRBV12-3 or TRBV12-4 and J is TRBJ2-6; unclear D gene. This chain's CDR3 is CASSWRISGANVLTF. In DNA form, the CDR3 reads TGTGCCAGCAGTTGGCGGATTTCTGGGGCCAACGTCCTGACTTTC.